A single sample gave rise to the 13 T cell receptor beta chains below, sequenced in a study of blood T cells in healthy people across ages. The use of a sample-barcoded 5' primer and a J-beta primer mix characterized a second PCR of about 6 to 12 cycles. TCRdb used MiXCR to reprocess the 5' RACE reads, holding one entry per CDR3 protein. The sample records roughly 800,000 distinct CDR3 sequences, about three fifths being singletons. The specimen sequenced was blood. The receptors were gathered from a man aged 30 to 39 in good health.

This clonotype was seen at least ten times. The rearrangement joins TRBV5-1 to TRBJ2-3; possibly TRBD1 or TRBD2 for D (7 bases each). Germline lookup yields CDR1 SGHRS and CDR2 YFSETQ. The CDR3 is made up of 15 amino acids. V was shortened by 4 bases and J by 1 base, with 13 bases between the two germline ends. CDR3 region: CASSGEGARTDTQYF. CDR3 DNA sequence: TGCGCCAGCAGCGGGGAGGGGGCCCGCACAGATACGCAGTATTTT.

This clonotype was counted once. The chain joins TRBV21-1 to TRBJ2-5. TRBV21-1 is assigned pseudogene status. The CDR3 totals 15 residues. The CDR3 reads CASSKPTENGETQYF. The CDR3 bases are TGTGCCAGCAGCAAACCGACGGAGAATGGGGAGACCCAGTACTTC.

This sequence joins TRBV10-1 and TRBJ2-2; TRBD2 might be the D (5 bases). Germline V gene data show CDR1 as WNHNN and CDR2 as SYGVQD (reference sequence). Trimming pared 4 bases from V and 4 bases from J, leaving 7 bases between. This CDR3 has 13 residues. CDR3 sequence (DNA): TGCGCCAGCAGTGTAGCGCTCACCGGGGAGCTGTTTTTT. Amino acids: CASSVALTGELFF.

The CDR3 nucleotides are TGTGCCAGCAGCTTAGGGGGACAGACCACAGATACGCAGTATTTT. Its translation: CASSLGGQTTDTQYF. V gene TRBV7-2 combines with J gene TRBJ2-3; TRBD1 matches 7 bases. V was pared by 1 base and J by 2 bases, with 3 bases of the junction left unmatched. CDR1 SGHTA and CDR2 FQGNSA come from the germline V gene. The CDR3 loop spans 15 amino acids.

J is TRBJ1-6 and V is TRBV4-2, with D possibly being TRBD1 (5 bases). V was shortened by 1 base and J by 5 bases, with 9 bases between the two germline ends. Germline V lookup: CDR1 LGHNA, CDR2 YNFKEQ. This CDR3 has 15 residues. CDR3 protein: CASSQVGTDNSPLHF. The CDR3 DNA follows: TGTGCCAGCAGCCAAGTTGGGACCGATAATTCACCCCTCCACTTT.

The chain is built from TRBV5-6 and TRBJ2-3; D may match TRBD1 or TRBD2 (5 bases each). Germline V gene lookup returns CDR1 SGHDT and CDR2 YYEEEE. This CDR3 has 15 residues. With 5 bases removed from V and 4 bases from J, the gap between germline ends came to 17 bases. This CDR3 reads CASSRRDGRADTQYF. The CDR3 DNA is TGTGCCAGCAGTCGCCGGGACGGCCGGGCAGATACGCAGTATTTT.

The gene calls are TRBV20-1 and TRBJ1-2; TRBD1 might be the D (6 bases). V lost 3 bases to trimming and J lost 5 bases, with 19 bases between them. This CDR3 comprises 15 residues. The germline gives CDR1 DFQATT, CDR2 SNEGSKA (reference sequence). CDR3 loop: CSASQGTHSAYGYTF. The CDR3 nucleotides are TGCAGTGCTAGTCAGGGGACTCACTCAGCATATGGCTACACCTTC.

The rearrangement uses TRBV3-1 and TRBJ2-3; 8 bases match TRBD1. Germline V CDR1 and CDR2: LGHDT, YNNKEL (reference sequence). V trimming: 3 bases; J trimming: 4 bases; junction bases outside the gene matches: 3. The CDR3 sequence is 14 residues long. DNA of the CDR3: TGTGCCAGCAGCCAGGACAGGGCTTCAGATACGCAGTATTTT. It yields the protein CASSQDRASDTQYF.

This clonotype was seen more than once but under ten times. This rearrangement joins TRBV29-1 to TRBJ1-2, with D perhaps TRBD1 (5 bases). This CDR3 contains 11 residues. Per the germline V gene, CDR1 is SQVTM and CDR2 is ANQGSEA. Trimming took 7 bases from V and 5 from J, leaving 11 bases between them. In DNA, the CDR3 is TGCAGCGGGGGGTCTTCGTATGGCTACACCTTC. It yields the protein CSGGSSYGYTF.

As regards this clonotype: At one end the junction does not follow the germline gene, possibly because of a read error. J is TRBJ2-5 and V is TRBV27, with unresolved D. Germline assignment: CDR1 MNHEY and CDR2 SMNVEV (reference sequence). CDR3 length: 14 amino acids. CDR3 DNA: TGTGCCTGCAGTTTGTCCCCCCTCGGGGAGACCCAGTACTTC. The encoded protein is CACSLSPLGETQYF.

The chain combines TRBV3-1 with TRBJ1-1; a weak D match, TRBD1 (6 bases). V shed 4 bases and J shed 1 base, with 10 bases lying between them. The CDR3 runs 14 residues. Germline CDR1 is LGHDT and CDR2 is YNNKEL (reference sequence). The CDR3 nucleotides are TGTGCCAGCAGCCGGTTGGACAGGAACACTGAAGCTTTCTTT. Translated, it gives CASSRLDRNTEAFF.

The chain links TRBV20-1 to TRBJ2-7, with 8 positions matching TRBD2. The junction had 6 bases not matched to a gene; V was cut back by 5 bases and J by 3 bases. Germline V CDR1 and CDR2: DFQATT, SNEGSKA (reference sequence). The CDR3 covers 13 residues. The CDR3 DNA sequence: TGCAGTGCTTTAGCGGGAAGCCTCTACGAGCAGTACTTC. This sequence encodes CSALAGSLYEQYF.

For the CDR3, the DNA is TGCAGTGCTAGACCGTCAGGGCGAGTAAATGAAAAACTGTTTTTT. It translates to CSARPSGRVNEKLFF. The chain combines TRBV20-1 with TRBJ1-4; possible D gene TRBD1, 5 bases. V was clipped by 2 bases and J by 5 bases, with 15 bases between them. The CDR3 length is 15 residues. Germline V gives CDR1 DFQATT, CDR2 SNEGSKA (reference sequence).